The 4 T cell receptor beta chains given below trace back to one sample, sequenced in a study of T cells in Graves' hyperthyroidism and ophthalmopathy. Authors of the study amplified TCR beta CDR3 regions from RNA transcripts. An initial round of RT-PCR targeting the TCR CDR3 relied on the HTBI primer set. In TCRdb, the multiplex PCR reads were re-called with MiXCR into one record per CDR3 protein. The table lists 500,000 to 700,000 distinct CDR3 sequences, 16% of them singletons, with 18% in the top ten. Sequencing was done on a sample of blood. The source is a woman aged 18-29 years with Graves' hyperthyroidism.

This clonotype came up many times. The V call is TRBV5-5, the J call TRBJ2-7; the D gene could be TRBD1 or TRBD2 (6 bases each). The CDR3 runs to 16 residues. V dropped 3 bases and J dropped 1 base, with 17 bases sitting between them. Germline V CDR1 and CDR2: SGHKS, YYEKEE (reference sequence). The CDR3 here is CASSYGYGGQSYEQYF. The CDR3 DNA reads as TGTGCCAGCAGCTATGGATATGGGGGGCAGTCCTACGAGCAGTACTTC.

This clonotype was seen many times. The chain combines TRBV18 with TRBJ2-7; D is unclear. Trimming cost V 0 bases and J 5 bases, with 8 bases left between them. CDR3 length equals 13 residues. CDR1 is KGHSH, CDR2 LQKENI, per germline. The CDR3 spells CASSPPLSDEQYF. The CDR3 nucleotides read TGTGCCAGCTCACCACCTCTATCTGACGAGCAGTACTTC.

This clonotype was observed a handful of times. This chain uses TRBV19 with TRBJ2-7; weak D call: TRBD2 (6 bases). Germline CDR1 and CDR2: LNHDA and SQIVND (reference sequence). Trimming left V 7 bases short and J 2 bases short, with 18 bases between. There are 15 residues in the CDR3. CDR3 sequence reads: CASNPGGAGTYEQYF. The CDR3 DNA sequence: TGTGCCAGTAACCCCGGCGGGGCAGGGACCTACGAGCAGTACTTC. Together with reference TRBV19 and TRBJ2-7, the CDR3 gives the full variable domain: DGGITQSPKYLFRKEGQNVTLSCEQNLNHDAMYWYRQDPGQGLRLIYYSQIVNDFQKGDIAEGYSVSREKKESFPLTVTSAQKNPTAFYLCASNPGGAGTYEQYFGPGTRLTVT.

This clonotype was seen a few times. The chain has TRBV7-9 and TRBJ1-5; no definite D call. Per germline, CDR1 SEHNR and CDR2 FQNEAQ (reference sequence). The CDR3 has 16 residues. V was pared by 1 base and J by 2 bases, with 12 bases between. The CDR3 here is CASSLGGWMGNQPQHF. The CDR3 DNA sequence: TGTGCCAGCAGCTTAGGAGGGTGGATGGGCAATCAGCCCCAGCATTTT.